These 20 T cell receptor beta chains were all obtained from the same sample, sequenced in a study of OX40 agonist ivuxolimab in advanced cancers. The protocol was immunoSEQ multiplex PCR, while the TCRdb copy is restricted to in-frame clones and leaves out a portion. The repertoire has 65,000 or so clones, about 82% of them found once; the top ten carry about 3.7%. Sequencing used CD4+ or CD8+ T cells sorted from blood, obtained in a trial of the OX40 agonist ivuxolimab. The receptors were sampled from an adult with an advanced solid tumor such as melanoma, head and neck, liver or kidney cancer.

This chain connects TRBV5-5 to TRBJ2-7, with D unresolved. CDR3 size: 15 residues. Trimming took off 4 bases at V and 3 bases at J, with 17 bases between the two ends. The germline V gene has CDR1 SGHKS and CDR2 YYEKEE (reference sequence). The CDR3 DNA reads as TGTGCCAGCAGCGGAACCGACGGCGTATACTACGAGCAGTACTTC. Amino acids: CASSGTDGVYYEQYF.

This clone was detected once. Written as DNA, the CDR3 is TGCGCCAGCAGCTCTGGACTAGCGGGAGTAGGAGCAGATACGCAGTATTTT. Translating gives CASSSGLAGVGADTQYF. The rearrangement uses TRBV5-1 and TRBJ2-3; 13 nucleotides agree with TRBD2. The trim removed 3 bases at V and 4 bases at J, leaving 8 bases unmatched. Germline assignment: CDR1 SGHRS and CDR2 YFSETQ. This CDR3 contains 17 residues.

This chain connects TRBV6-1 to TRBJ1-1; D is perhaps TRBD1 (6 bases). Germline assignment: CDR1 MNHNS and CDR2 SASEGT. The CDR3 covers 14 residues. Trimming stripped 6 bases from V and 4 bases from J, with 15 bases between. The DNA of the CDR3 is TGTGCCAGCAGAGACCGGGACATCTTCACTGAAGCTTTCTTT. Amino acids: CASRDRDIFTEAFF.

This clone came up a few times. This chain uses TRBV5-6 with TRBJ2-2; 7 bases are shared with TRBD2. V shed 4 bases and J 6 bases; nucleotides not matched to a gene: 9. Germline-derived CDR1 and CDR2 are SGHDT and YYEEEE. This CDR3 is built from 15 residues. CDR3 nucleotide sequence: TGTGCCAGCAGCACCTGGGAGGGGAGGGCCGGGGAGCTGTTTTTT. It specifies CASSTWEGRAGELFF.

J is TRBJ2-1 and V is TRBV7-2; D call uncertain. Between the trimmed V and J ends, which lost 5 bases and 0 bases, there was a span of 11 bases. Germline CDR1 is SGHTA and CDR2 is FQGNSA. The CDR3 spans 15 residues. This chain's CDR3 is CASSPSTLSYNEQFF. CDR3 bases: TGTGCCAGCAGCCCTTCTACCCTCTCCTACAATGAGCAGTTCTTC.

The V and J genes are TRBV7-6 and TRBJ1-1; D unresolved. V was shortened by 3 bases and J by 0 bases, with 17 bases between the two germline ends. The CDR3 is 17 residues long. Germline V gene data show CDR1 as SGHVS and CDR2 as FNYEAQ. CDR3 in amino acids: CASSLEVGRSMNTEAFF. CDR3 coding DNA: TGTGCCAGCAGCTTGGAGGTGGGGAGAAGCATGAACACTGAAGCTTTCTTT. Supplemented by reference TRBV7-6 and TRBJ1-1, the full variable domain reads GAGVSQSPRYKVTKRGQDVALRCDPISGHVSLYWYRQALGQGPEFLTYFNYEAQQDKSGLPNDRFSAERPEGSISTLTIQRTEQRDSAMYRCASSLEVGRSMNTEAFFGQGTRLTVV.

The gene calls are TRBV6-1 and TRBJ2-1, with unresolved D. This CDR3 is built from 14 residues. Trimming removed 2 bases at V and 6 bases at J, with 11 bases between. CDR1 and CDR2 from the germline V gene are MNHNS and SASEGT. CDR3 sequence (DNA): TGTGCCAGCAGTGAATATTCCGGACCCAATGAGCAGTTCTTC. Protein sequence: CASSEYSGPNEQFF.

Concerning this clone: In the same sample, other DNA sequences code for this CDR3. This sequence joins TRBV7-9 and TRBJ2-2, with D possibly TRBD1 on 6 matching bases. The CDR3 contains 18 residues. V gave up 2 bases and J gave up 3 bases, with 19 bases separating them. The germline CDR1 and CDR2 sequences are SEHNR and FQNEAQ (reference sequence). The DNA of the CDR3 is TGTGCCAGCAGCTTACGTTTCCTGGACAGCATGTACACCGGGGAGCTGTTTTTT. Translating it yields CASSLRFLDSMYTGELFF. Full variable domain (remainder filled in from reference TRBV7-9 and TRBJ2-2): DTGVSQNPRHKITKRGQNVTFRCDPISEHNRLYWYRQTLGQGPEFLTYFQNEAQLEKSRLLSDRFSAERPKGSFSTLEIQRTEQGDSAMYLCASSLRFLDSMYTGELFFGEGSRLTVL.

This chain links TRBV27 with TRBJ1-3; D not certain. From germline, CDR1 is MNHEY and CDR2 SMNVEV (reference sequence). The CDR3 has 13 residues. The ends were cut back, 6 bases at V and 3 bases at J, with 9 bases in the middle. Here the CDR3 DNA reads TGTGCCAGCAGGAGCCCTAATGGAAACACCATATATTTT. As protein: CASRSPNGNTIYF.

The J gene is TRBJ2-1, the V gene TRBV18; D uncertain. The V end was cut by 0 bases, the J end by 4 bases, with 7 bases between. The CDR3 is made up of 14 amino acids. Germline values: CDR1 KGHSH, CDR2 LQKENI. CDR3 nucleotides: TGTGCCAGCTCACCACCCCCCGGATACAATGAGCAGTTCTTC. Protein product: CASSPPPGYNEQFF.

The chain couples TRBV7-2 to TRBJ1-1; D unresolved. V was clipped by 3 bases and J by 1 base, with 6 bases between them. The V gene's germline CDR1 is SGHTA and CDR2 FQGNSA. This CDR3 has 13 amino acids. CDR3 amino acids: CASSFTTNTEAFF. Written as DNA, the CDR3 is TGTGCCAGCAGCTTCACGACGAACACTGAAGCTTTCTTT.

For the CDR3, the DNA is TGTGCCATCAGTGGGCAGACATCTAGCACAGATACGCAGTATTTT. Its protein is CAISGQTSSTDTQYF. This chain connects TRBV10-3 to TRBJ2-3; D gene unclear. The CDR3 contains 15 residues. In germline, CDR1 is ENHRY, CDR2 SYGVKD. V lost 4 bases and J lost 0, with 11 bases in between.

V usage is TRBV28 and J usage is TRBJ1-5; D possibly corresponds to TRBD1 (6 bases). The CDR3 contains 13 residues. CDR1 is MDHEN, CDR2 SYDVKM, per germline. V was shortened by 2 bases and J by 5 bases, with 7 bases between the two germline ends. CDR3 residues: CASSLPGDQPQHF. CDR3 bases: TGTGCCAGCAGTTTACCAGGGGATCAGCCCCAGCATTTT.

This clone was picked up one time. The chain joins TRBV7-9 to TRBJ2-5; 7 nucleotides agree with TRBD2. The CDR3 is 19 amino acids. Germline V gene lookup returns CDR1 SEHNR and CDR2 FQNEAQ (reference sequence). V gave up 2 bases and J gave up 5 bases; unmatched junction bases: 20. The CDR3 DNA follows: TGTGCCAGCAGCTTAATCGGATGGCTCGGGGGGACCACCGGGGAGACCCAGTACTTC. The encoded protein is CASSLIGWLGGTTGETQYF.

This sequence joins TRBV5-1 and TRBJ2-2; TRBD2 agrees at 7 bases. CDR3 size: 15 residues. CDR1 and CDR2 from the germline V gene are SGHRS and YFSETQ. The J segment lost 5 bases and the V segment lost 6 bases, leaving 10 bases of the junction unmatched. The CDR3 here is CASTLQAGRTGELFF. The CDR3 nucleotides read TGCGCCAGCACCCTCCAAGCGGGACGGACCGGGGAGCTGTTTTTT. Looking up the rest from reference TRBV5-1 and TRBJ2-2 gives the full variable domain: KAGVTQTPRYLIKTRGQQVTLSCSPISGHRSVSWYQQTPGQGLQFLFEYFSETQRNKGNFPGRFSGRQFSNSRSEMNVSTLELGDSALYLCASTLQAGRTGELFFGEGSRLTVL.

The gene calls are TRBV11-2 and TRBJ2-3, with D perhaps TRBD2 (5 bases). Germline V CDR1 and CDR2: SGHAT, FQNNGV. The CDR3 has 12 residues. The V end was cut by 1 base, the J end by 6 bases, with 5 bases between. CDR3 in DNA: TGTGCCAGCAGCTTAGGGAGGGATACGCAGTATTTT. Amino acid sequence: CASSLGRDTQYF.

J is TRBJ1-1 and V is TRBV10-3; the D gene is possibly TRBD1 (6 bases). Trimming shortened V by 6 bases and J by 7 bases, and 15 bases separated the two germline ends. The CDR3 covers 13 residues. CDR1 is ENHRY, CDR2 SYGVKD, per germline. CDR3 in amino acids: CAIRDRTADEAFF. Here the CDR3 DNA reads TGTGCCATCAGGGACCGGACAGCTGATGAAGCTTTCTTT.

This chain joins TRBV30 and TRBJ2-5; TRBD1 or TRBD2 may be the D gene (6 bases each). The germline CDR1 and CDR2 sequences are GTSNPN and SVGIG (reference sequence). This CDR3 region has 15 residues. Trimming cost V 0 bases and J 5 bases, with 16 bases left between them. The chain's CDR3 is CAWSVVWGAGETQYF. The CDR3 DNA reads TGTGCCTGGAGTGTAGTTTGGGGGGCAGGGGAGACCCAGTACTTC.

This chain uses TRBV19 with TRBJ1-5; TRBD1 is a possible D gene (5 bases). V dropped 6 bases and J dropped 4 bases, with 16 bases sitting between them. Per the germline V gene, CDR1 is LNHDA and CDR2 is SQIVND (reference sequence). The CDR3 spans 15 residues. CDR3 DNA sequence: TGTGCCAGTAGCTATGGGGCTGGGGCAAATCAGCCCCAGCATTTT. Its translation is CASSYGAGANQPQHF.

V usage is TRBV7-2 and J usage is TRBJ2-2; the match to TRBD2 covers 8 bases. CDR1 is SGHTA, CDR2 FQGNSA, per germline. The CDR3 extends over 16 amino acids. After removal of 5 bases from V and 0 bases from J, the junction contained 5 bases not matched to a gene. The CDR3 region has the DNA TGTGCCAGCAGCGGGGCGGGAGGATCGAACACCGGGGAGCTGTTTTTT. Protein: CASSGAGGSNTGELFF.